These T cell receptor beta chains were read from a single sample in a study of blood T cell dynamics during melanoma immunotherapy. TCRdb's table, derived via immunoSEQ multiplex PCR, lists solely in-frame clones and lacks some. The table records fewer than 11,000 clones, about 88% of them present only once. The sample here was blood, taken from a patient treated with checkpoint blockade. The receptor source for this set is a human donor with melanoma. Each CDR3 is given with its conserved first and last residue. D genes are given only for firm matches. Size is stated for part of the rows, as once, few or many counts, or as a class when the clone is expanded.

-	TRBV5-6	-	TRBJ1-2	CASSLGRPEGYTF	TGTGCCAGCAGCTTGGGACGCCCAGAGGGCTACACCTTC
-	TRBV7-9	-	TRBJ1-2	CASSSTTDPSAINYGYTF	TGTGCCAGCAGTTCTACGACGGACCCCTCCGCTATAAACTATGGCTACACCTTC
-	TRBV7-2	-	TRBJ1-4	CASSWGGLYEKLFF	TGTGCCAGCAGCTGGGGGGGCCTTTATGAAAAACTGTTTTTT
TRBD2	TRBV19	-	TRBJ2-1	CASSPLAGGPYNEQFF	TGTGCCAGTAGTCCCCTAGCGGGAGGTCCCTACAATGAGCAGTTCTTC
TRBD2	TRBV7-2	-	TRBJ2-7	CASSLSLAGGKLEQYF	TGTGCCAGCAGCCTCTCACTAGCGGGAGGAAAGCTCGAGCAGTACTTC
-	TRBV28	-	TRBJ2-1	CASSLSQMSSYNEQFF	TGTGCCAGCAGTTTAAGTCAGATGAGCTCCTACAATGAGCAGTTCTTC
-	TRBV7-9	-	TRBJ1-2	CASSRTTTESGYTF	TGTGCCAGCAGCAGGACGACAACTGAATCAGGCTACACCTTC
-	TRBV6-5	once	TRBJ2-7	CASSYGLRYEQYF	TGTGCCAGCAGTTACGGACTACGCTACGAGCAGTACTTC
-	TRBV5-1	few	TRBJ1-3	CASKTSPGWGNTIYF	TGCGCCAGCAAAACGTCCCCGGGTTGGGGAAACACCATATATTTT
-	TRBV28	-	TRBJ2-2	CASSLVTANTGELFF	TGTGCCAGCAGTTTAGTAACAGCGAACACCGGGGAGCTGTTTTTT
-	TRBV4-2	-	TRBJ1-2	CASSQLGSQANYGYTF	TGTGCCAGCAGCCAACTAGGTTCACAGGCTAACTATGGCTACACCTTC
TRBD2	TRBV10-1	-	TRBJ2-4	CASSESGGPGGLDLAKNIQYF	TGCGCCAGCAGTGAGTCCGGGGGGCCGGGGGGGCTTGACTTAGCCAAAAACATTCAGTACTTC
TRBD2	TRBV30	-	TRBJ2-7	CACSGSGYEQYF	TGTGCCTGTAGCGGGAGTGGGTACGAGCAGTACTTC
-	TRBV11-3	-	TRBJ2-7	CASSLTGASSYEQYF	TGTGCCAGCAGCTTAACGGGGGCGAGCTCCTACGAGCAGTACTTC
-	TRBV21-1	once	TRBJ1-5	CASSNWSPNNQPQHF	TGTGCCAGCAGCAATTGGTCTCCCAATAATCAGCCCCAGCATTTT
-	TRBV18	-	TRBJ2-6	CASSPRGSGANVLTF	TGTGCCAGCTCACCAAGAGGTTCTGGGGCCAACGTCCTGACTTTC
-	TRBV2	-	TRBJ1-5	CASSEGFGSSNQPQHF	TGTGCCAGCAGTGAAGGGTTCGGGAGTAGCAATCAGCCCCAGCATTTT
-	TRBV9	-	TRBJ2-7	CASSSNARSSYEQYF	TGTGCCAGCAGCTCCAACGCAAGGAGCTCCTACGAGCAGTACTTC
TRBD1	TRBV13	-	TRBJ2-7	CASSYYGSGTAYEQYF	TGTGCCAGCAGCTACTACGGATCCGGGACAGCCTACGAGCAGTACTTC
TRBD1	TRBV28	-	TRBJ2-5	CASSFGTGVNEETQYF	TGTGCCAGCAGTTTTGGGACAGGGGTCAATGAAGAGACCCAGTACTTC
TRBD2	TRBV5-1	-	TRBJ2-1	CASSLREVLYNEQFF	TGCGCCAGCAGCTTGCGGGAGGTTTTGTACAATGAGCAGTTCTTC
TRBD2	TRBV7-3	-	TRBJ2-6	CASGAGGSGANVLTF	TGTGCCAGCGGGGCGGGAGGATCTGGGGCCAACGTCCTGACTTTC
-	TRBV11-2	-	TRBJ1-1	CASSLWDSEAFF	TGTGCCAGCAGCTTATGGGATTCTGAAGCTTTCTTT
-	TRBV7-9	-	TRBJ1-2	CASSSSGGHFYGYTF	TGTGCCAGCAGCTCCTCCGGGGGCCACTTCTATGGCTACACCTTC
-	TRBV28	-	TRBJ2-7	CASSLGGAGGDYEQYF	TGTGCCAGCAGTTTAGGCGGGGCAGGAGGGGACTACGAGCAGTACTTC
-	TRBV7-9	-	TRBJ1-2	CASSLAGSVGYTF	TGTGCCAGCAGCTTAGCCGGGTCGGTGGGCTACACCTTC
TRBD2	TRBV2	-	TRBJ2-7	CASRPRTSGSYEQYF	TGTGCCAGCAGACCCCGGACTAGCGGCTCCTACGAGCAGTACTTC
-	TRBV11-2	once	TRBJ2-1	CASSLGGARVNEQFF	TGTGCCAGCAGCTTAGGAGGGGCCAGGGTAAATGAGCAGTTCTTC
TRBD2	TRBV25-1	-	TRBJ2-1	CASSEYGAGEFNEQFF	TGTGCCAGCAGTGAATATGGAGCGGGAGAGTTCAATGAGCAGTTCTTC
-	TRBV7-8	-	TRBJ2-1	CASSLDSRRNNEQFF	TGTGCCAGCAGCCTAGACTCACGTAGGAACAATGAGCAGTTCTTC
-	TRBV5-1	-	TRBJ1-1	CASSQANTEAFF	TGCGCCAGCAGCCAGGCGAACACTGAAGCTTTCTTT
TRBD1	TRBV7-9	-	TRBJ1-2	CASSLSGDSYGYTF	TGTGCCAGCAGCCTTAGCGGGGACAGCTATGGCTACACCTTC
TRBD1	TRBV2	-	TRBJ2-7	CASSESLPGQGAIYEQYF	TGTGCCAGCAGTGAGTCCCTCCCTGGACAGGGGGCGATCTACGAGCAGTACTTC
-	TRBV7-9	-	TRBJ1-2	CASSPPRFNYGYTF	TGTGCCAGCAGCCCTCCTCGATTTAACTATGGCTACACCTTC
-	TRBV19	-	TRBJ1-1	CASSIGIRTEAFF	TGTGCCAGTAGTATAGGGATCCGCACTGAAGCTTTCTTT
-	TRBV9	-	TRBJ1-2	CASSVGAETNYGYTF	TGTGCCAGCAGCGTAGGGGCAGAGACTAACTATGGCTACACCTTC
-	TRBV5-4	-	TRBJ1-4	CASSQQGPGHGNEKLFF	TGTGCCAGCAGCCAACAAGGCCCGGGACACGGAAATGAAAAACTGTTTTTT
TRBD1	TRBV7-9	-	TRBJ2-3	CASSPRQGSDTQYF	TGTGCCAGCAGCCCTCGACAGGGGTCAGATACGCAGTATTTT
-	TRBV7-9	few	TRBJ1-1	CASSQQGYTEAFF	TGTGCCAGCAGCCAACAGGGTTACACTGAAGCTTTCTTT
TRBD2	TRBV7-9	once	TRBJ2-1	CASRGLARGDEQFF	TGTGCCAGCAGAGGACTAGCCCGGGGGGATGAGCAGTTCTTC
-	TRBV7-9	-	TRBJ2-1	CASSLSQQGLEQFF	TGTGCCAGCAGCTTATCGCAGCAGGGCTTGGAGCAGTTCTTC
TRBD2	TRBV28	-	TRBJ2-7	CASTRLAGYEQYF	TGTGCCAGCACCCGACTAGCGGGGTACGAGCAGTACTTC
TRBD1	TRBV5-1	once	TRBJ1-6	CASSLAGDRGDNSPLHF	TGCGCCAGCAGCTTGGCCGGGGACAGGGGAGATAATTCACCCCTCCACTTT
-	TRBV7-3	-	TRBJ2-1	CASSLKGYNEQFF	TGTGCCAGCAGCTTAAAAGGATACAATGAGCAGTTCTTC
-	TRBV23-1	-	TRBJ1-4	CASSHRQQGNEKLFF	TGCGCCAGCAGTCATCGTCAGCAGGGAAACGAAAAACTGTTTTTT
-	TRBV28	-	TRBJ1-1	CASSFGGMNTEAFF	TGTGCCAGCAGTTTCGGGGGAATGAACACTGAAGCTTTCTTT
TRBD2	TRBV30	-	TRBJ2-3	CAWSEGSGRYTDTQYF	TGTGCCTGGAGTGAGGGTAGCGGGAGGTACACAGATACGCAGTATTTT
TRBD1	TRBV27	-	TRBJ2-7	CASRSDWTGPYEQYF	TGTGCCAGCAGATCTGATTGGACAGGGCCCTACGAGCAGTACTTC
-	TRBV18	-	TRBJ2-7	CASSGTDRPAYEQYF	TGTGCCAGCTCCGGCACCGATCGGCCGGCTTACGAGCAGTACTTC
-	TRBV7-2	-	TRBJ2-7	CASSLDSLRASSSYEQYF	TGTGCCAGCAGCTTAGACTCATTGAGGGCTAGCAGCTCCTACGAGCAGTACTTC
-	TRBV7-2	-	TRBJ2-7	CASSFTQALGEQYF	TGTGCCAGCAGCTTCACCCAAGCCTTGGGGGAGCAGTACTTC
TRBD1	TRBV4-3	-	TRBJ2-7	CASSQAPGQGGYEQYF	TGCGCCAGCAGCCAAGCCCCAGGACAGGGGGGATACGAGCAGTACTTC
TRBD2	TRBV28	-	TRBJ2-1	CASIAAGAYNEQFF	TGTGCCAGCATCGCGGCGGGGGCCTACAATGAGCAGTTCTTC
-	TRBV18	-	TRBJ2-5	CASSRSEEETQYF	TGTGCCAGCTCACGGTCGGAAGAAGAGACCCAGTACTTC